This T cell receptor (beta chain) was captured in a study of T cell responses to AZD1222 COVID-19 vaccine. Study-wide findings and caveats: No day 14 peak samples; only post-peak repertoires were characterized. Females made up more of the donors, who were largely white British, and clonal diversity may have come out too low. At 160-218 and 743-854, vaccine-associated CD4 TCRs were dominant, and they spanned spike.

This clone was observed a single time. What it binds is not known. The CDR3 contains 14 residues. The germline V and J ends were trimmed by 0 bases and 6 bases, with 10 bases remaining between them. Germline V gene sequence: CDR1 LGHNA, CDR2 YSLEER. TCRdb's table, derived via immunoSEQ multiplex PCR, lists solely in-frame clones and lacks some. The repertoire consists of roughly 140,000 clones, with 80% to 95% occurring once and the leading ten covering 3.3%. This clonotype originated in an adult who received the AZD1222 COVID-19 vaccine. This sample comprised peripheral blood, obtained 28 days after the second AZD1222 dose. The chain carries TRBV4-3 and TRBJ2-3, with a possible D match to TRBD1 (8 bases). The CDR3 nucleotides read TGCGCCAGCAGCCAAGAACAGGGGGGGGATACGCAGTATTTT. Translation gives CASSQEQGGDTQYF.